The sequence of this T cell receptor beta chain was determined in a study of T cells after yellow fever vaccination. At least ten counts were recorded for this clonotype. They built TCR cDNA with 5'RACE template switching, a step that put in a universal primer site and UMIs. TCRdb reanalysed the 5' RACE reads using MiXCR and keeps one entry per CDR3 protein. Of some 300,000 distinct CDR3 sequences in the sample, around 4% are singletons; the top ten hold around 24%. Germline V gene lookup returns CDR1 ENHRY and CDR2 SYGVKD. V trimming: 5 bases; J trimming: 3 bases; junction bases outside the gene matches: 4. The CDR3 has 14 residues.

The origin of this receptor is a man aged 18-30 years who received the YFV17D yellow fever vaccine. The gene calls are TRBV10-3 and TRBJ2-3, with 8 bases fitting TRBD1. Sequencing was performed on PBMCs, taken on the day of the yellow fever booster vaccination. CDR3 nucleotide sequence: TGTGCCATCAGTAACAGGGGGACAACAGATACGCAGTATTTT. Its translation is CAISNRGTTDTQYF.